Shown below are 27 T cell receptor beta chains from a single sample sequenced in a study of cytomegalovirus exposure and HLA in healthy donors. The PCR had 60 Vbeta and 13 Jbeta primers. Some clones are missing from TCRdb's copy, which holds only in-frame ones; the method was immunoSEQ multiplex PCR. The sample includes about 120,000 clones, 65% to 80% of them seen just once. What was sequenced was PBMCs. All receptors come from a human donor in good health.

The chain employs TRBV28 and TRBJ1-1; 7 nucleotides line up with TRBD1. This CDR3 contains 14 residues. Germline V gene data show CDR1 as MDHEN and CDR2 as SYDVKM. The J segment lost 1 base and the V segment lost 7 bases, leaving 6 bases of the junction unmatched. The CDR3, as DNA: TGTGCCAGCACCCTGGACAGGCGGAACACTGAAGCTTTCTTT. It codes for CASTLDRRNTEAFF.

The chain joins TRBV5-5 to TRBJ2-5; 7 bases agree with TRBD1. This CDR3 is built from 15 residues. Losses at the gene ends were 4 bases for V and 0 bases for J; bases not matched to a gene: 6. The germline V gene has CDR1 SGHKS and CDR2 YYEKEE (reference sequence). In DNA form, the CDR3 reads TGTGCCAGCAGCGTAACAGGGGTAGACCAAGAGACCCAGTACTTC. This translates into CASSVTGVDQETQYF.

The chain couples TRBV7-3 to TRBJ2-2, with no clear D. V lost 3 bases, J lost 8 bases, and 13 bases lay in between. From germline, CDR1 is SGHTA and CDR2 FQGTGA. The length of the CDR3 is 14 residues. CDR3 region: CASSFLASGGELFF. The CDR3 DNA is TGTGCCAGCAGCTTTCTGGCTTCGGGTGGGGAGCTGTTTTTT. Full variable domain (rest looked up from reference TRBV7-3 and TRBJ2-2): GAGVSQTPSNKVTEKGKYVELRCDPISGHTALYWYRQSLGQGPEFLIYFQGTGAADDSGLPNDRFFAVRPEGSVSTLKIQRTERGDSAVYLCASSFLASGGELFFGEGSRLTVL.

This clone was seen a few times. The chain combines TRBV18 with TRBJ2-7, with a weak D call TRBD1 (5 bases). Per the germline V gene, CDR1 is KGHSH and CDR2 is LQKENI. The CDR3 is 13 amino acids. Trimming left V 4 bases short and J 2 bases short, with 9 bases between. CDR3 amino acids: CASSLRGPYEQYF. The CDR3 DNA reads as TGTGCCAGCTCACTTAGGGGTCCCTACGAGCAGTACTTC.

The rearrangement joins TRBV19 to TRBJ1-1, with 8 nucleotides matching TRBD1. This CDR3 is built from 15 residues. J gave up 6 bases and V 7 bases, and 13 bases lay outside the gene matches. The V gene's germline CDR1 is LNHDA and CDR2 SQIVND (reference sequence). The DNA of the CDR3 is TGTGCCAGTAATCCGCCAACCGGGACAGGTTCTGAAGCTTTCTTT. Residues: CASNPPTGTGSEAFF.

V and J are TRBV19 and TRBJ2-2, with 8 bases aligning to TRBD1. The length of the CDR3 is 15 residues. Germline V gene sequence: CDR1 LNHDA, CDR2 SQIVND (reference sequence). The J segment lost 7 bases and the V segment lost 3 bases, leaving 7 bases of the junction unmatched. CDR3 residues: CASSIGQGAYGELFF. CDR3 nucleotide sequence: TGTGCCAGTAGTATCGGGCAGGGGGCGTACGGGGAGCTGTTTTTT. Together with reference TRBV19 and TRBJ2-2, the CDR3 gives the full variable domain: DGGITQSPKYLFRKEGQNVTLSCEQNLNHDAMYWYRQDPGQGLRLIYYSQIVNDFQKGDIAEGYSVSREKKESFPLTVTSAQKNPTAFYLCASSIGQGAYGELFFGEGSRLTVL.

This chain joins TRBV6-5 and TRBJ1-1; D is possibly TRBD1 (5 bases). The V and J ends lost 8 bases and 11 bases respectively, with 24 bases between them. CDR3 length: 14 amino acids. Per germline, CDR1 MNHEY and CDR2 SVGAGI. CDR3 loop: CASAPNRRGVGAFF. For the CDR3, the DNA is TGTGCCAGCGCCCCGAACAGGCGCGGAGTTGGTGCTTTCTTT.

This clone was detected only a few times. The chain is built from TRBV7-9 and TRBJ1-4; TRBD1 matches 7 bases. Unmatched junction bases numbered 5, after V lost 6 bases and J lost 7 bases. Germline assignment: CDR1 SEHNR and CDR2 FQNEAQ (reference sequence). This CDR3 is built from 13 residues. The CDR3 DNA follows: TGTGCCAGCAGAAAGGGGGACAGTGAAAAACTGTTTTTT. It is translated as CASRKGDSEKLFF. Full variable domain (rest looked up from reference TRBV7-9 and TRBJ1-4): DTGVSQNPRHKITKRGQNVTFRCDPISEHNRLYWYRQTLGQGPEFLTYFQNEAQLEKSRLLSDRFSAERPKGSFSTLEIQRTEQGDSAMYLCASRKGDSEKLFFGSGTQLSVL.

The J gene is TRBJ2-5, the V gene TRBV19; D not resolved. The end of the DNA aligns better with TRBJ2-7, so the J call may be wrong. This CDR3 has 14 amino acids. Germline assignment: CDR1 LNHDA and CDR2 SQIVND (reference sequence). The CDR3 here is CASSIEGLNYEQYF. DNA of the CDR3: TGTGCCAGTAGTATAGAGGGTCTAAACTACGAGCAGTACTTC.

The chain recombines TRBV10-2 with TRBJ2-6; a possible D gene is TRBD1 (6 bases). Germline V gene data show CDR1 as WSHSY and CDR2 as SAAADI. The CDR3 is 16 residues long. Trimming left V 0 bases short and J 3 bases short, with 9 bases between. The CDR3 DNA reads TGCGCCAGCAGTGAGTCGACAGGCTATGGGGCCAACGTCCTGACTTTC. Its protein is CASSESTGYGANVLTF.

This chain joins TRBV6-1 and TRBJ1-6; D may be TRBD1 (6 bases). CDR1 MNHNS and CDR2 SASEGT come from the germline V gene. Deletions cut 7 bases from V and 9 bases from J, with 16 bases between. The CDR3 spans 14 residues. This CDR3 is CASTLQGFGSPLHF. The CDR3 DNA follows: TGTGCCAGCACTTTACAGGGTTTTGGTTCACCCCTCCACTTT.

The chain employs TRBV28 and TRBJ1-1, with D uncertain. Trimming took 8 bases from V and 1 from J, leaving 17 bases between them. There are 15 residues in the CDR3. Germline CDR1 and CDR2: MDHEN and SYDVKM. The chain's CDR3 is CASFRHLGGNTEAFF. The DNA of the CDR3 is TGTGCCAGCTTTCGTCACTTGGGAGGGAACACTGAAGCTTTCTTT.

The gene calls are TRBV11-1 and TRBJ1-1; TRBD1 aligns across 8 bases. This CDR3 has 14 residues. The germline V gene encodes CDR1 SGHAT and CDR2 FQDESV (reference sequence). The V segment lost 4 bases and the J segment 3 bases; nucleotides outside the gene matches: 4. Here the CDR3 reads CASSSGQGYTEAFF. CDR3 in DNA: TGTGCCAGCAGCTCAGGACAGGGCTACACTGAAGCTTTCTTT.

DNA of the CDR3: TGTGCCAGCAGCTCCAGGGGACGACACACTGAAGCTTTCTTT. It translates to CASSSRGRHTEAFF. The V and J genes are TRBV11-2 and TRBJ1-1, with D possibly being TRBD1 (6 bases). Deletions cut 4 bases from V and 3 bases from J, with 12 bases between. This CDR3 has 14 amino acids. Per germline, CDR1 SGHAT and CDR2 FQNNGV.

The chain is built from TRBV6-5 and TRBJ2-7, with 12 bases that match TRBD2. CDR1 and CDR2 (germline): MNHEY, SVGAGI. The CDR3 is 15 residues long. Trimming cost V 2 bases and J 2 bases; bases outside gene matches: 1. For the CDR3, the DNA is TGTGCCAGCAGTTACGGACTAGCGGGGCCCTACGAGCAGTACTTC. Protein: CASSYGLAGPYEQYF.

The chain couples TRBV5-1 to TRBJ2-5; no reliable D call. Germline assignment: CDR1 SGHRS and CDR2 YFSETQ. The CDR3 contains 14 residues. Deletions cut 0 bases from V and 5 bases from J, with 11 bases between. The CDR3 DNA sequence: TGCGCCAGCAGCTTGGCAGGTACCAGCGAGACCCAGTACTTC. Amino acids: CASSLAGTSETQYF.

The rearrangement joins TRBV6-1 to TRBJ1-2, with D perhaps matching TRBD1 (6 bases). Germline lookup yields CDR1 MNHNS and CDR2 SASEGT. Trimming shortened V by 5 bases and J by 4 bases, and 14 bases separated the two germline ends. This CDR3 has 14 amino acids. This chain's CDR3 is CASSLNRAGYGYTF. CDR3 DNA sequence: TGTGCCAGCAGTTTAAACAGGGCCGGCTATGGCTACACCTTC.

The chain combines TRBV5-1 with TRBJ2-7; 8 bases align to TRBD1. V lost 4 bases to trimming and J lost 2 bases; unmatched junction nucleotides: 5. Germline V gives CDR1 SGHRS, CDR2 YFSETQ. This CDR3 has 14 residues. The CDR3 reads CASSEGTGPYEQYF. The CDR3 DNA follows: TGCGCCAGCAGCGAGGGGACAGGACCCTACGAGCAGTACTTC.

This clone was counted between two and nine times. The V and J genes are TRBV6-5 and TRBJ1-1; D is perhaps TRBD1 (5 bases). Germline V gives CDR1 MNHEY, CDR2 SVGAGI. Trimming cost V 0 bases and J 5 bases, with 13 bases left between them. This CDR3 is 15 amino acids long. As DNA, the CDR3 is TGTGCCAGCAGTTACTCCGGGGGAATGGGGACTGAAGCTTTCTTT. This encodes CASSYSGGMGTEAFF.

The V gene is TRBV5-6, the J gene TRBJ2-2; no reliable D call. Trimming stripped 0 bases from V and 1 base from J, with 4 bases between. The germline gives CDR1 SGHDT, CDR2 YYEEEE. The CDR3 consists of 14 residues. CDR3 bases: TGTGCCAGCAGCTTGGTCCGGAACACCGGGGAGCTGTTTTTT. Its protein is CASSLVRNTGELFF.

V usage is TRBV28 and J usage is TRBJ1-5; D uncertain. This CDR3 contains 12 residues. Trimming took off 7 bases at V and 4 bases at J, with 8 bases between the two ends. CDR1 is MDHEN, CDR2 SYDVKM, per germline. The CDR3 loop reads CASNPENQPQHF. The DNA of the CDR3 is TGTGCCAGCAATCCGGAGAATCAGCCCCAGCATTTT.

CDR3 in amino acids: CASSSGTYEQYF. The DNA for the CDR3 is TGTGCCAGCAGTTCCGGGACCTACGAGCAGTACTTC. The chain is built from TRBV28 and TRBJ2-7; D possibly corresponds to TRBD2 (5 bases). Per the germline V gene, CDR1 is MDHEN and CDR2 is SYDVKM. The V gene lost 4 bases and the J gene lost 2 bases, with 6 bases spanning the gap. The CDR3 totals 12 residues.

This clone was seen once. The CDR3 nucleotides read TGTGCCAGCAGTAGAAACAGCGGGAGGTACAATGAGCAGTTCTTC. It yields the protein CASSRNSGRYNEQFF. J is TRBJ2-1 and V is TRBV6-5; 9 bases line up with TRBD2. The V segment lost 5 bases and the J segment 4 bases; nucleotides outside the gene matches: 6. This CDR3 contains 15 residues. CDR1 and CDR2 from the germline V gene are MNHEY and SVGAGI.

This rearrangement joins TRBV19 to TRBJ2-2, with 14 bases matching TRBD2. The germline V gene has CDR1 LNHDA and CDR2 SQIVND (reference sequence). Losses at the gene ends were 5 bases for V and 7 bases for J; bases not matched to a gene: 12. The CDR3 has 18 residues. CDR3 nucleotides: TGTGCCAGTAGTCAGACGCCATCGGGACTAGCGGGAGTCGGGGAGCTGTTTTTT. It codes for CASSQTPSGLAGVGELFF.

This clone was seen more than once but under ten times. CDR3 region: CASRRDRGPYEQYF. CDR3 sequence (DNA): TGTGCCAGCAGGCGGGACAGGGGTCCCTACGAGCAGTACTTC. V gene TRBV6-5 combines with J gene TRBJ2-7, with 10 bases matching TRBD1. Trimming cost V 6 bases and J 2 bases; bases outside gene matches: 4. Looked up from germline, CDR1 is MNHEY and CDR2 is SVGAGI. The CDR3 has 14 amino acids.

The chain has TRBV5-1 and TRBJ2-1, with 11 nucleotides matching TRBD2. Germline V lookup: CDR1 SGHRS, CDR2 YFSETQ. The CDR3 consists of 16 residues. With V trimmed by 1 base and J by 1 base, 1 base remained unmatched. The CDR3 here is CASSLIAGGSYNEQFF. The CDR3 DNA reads TGCGCCAGCAGCTTGATAGCGGGAGGGTCCTACAATGAGCAGTTCTTC.

The chain uses TRBV15 and TRBJ2-1, with 7 bases aligning to TRBD2. This CDR3 has 17 amino acids. The J segment lost 1 base and the V segment lost 4 bases, leaving 10 bases of the junction unmatched. Germline CDR1 is LNHNV and CDR2 is YYDKDF (reference sequence). CDR3 nucleotides: TGTGCCACCAGCAACCCGGGAGGTTCTGAGTCCTACAATGAGCAGTTCTTC. Its protein product is CATSNPGGSESYNEQFF.